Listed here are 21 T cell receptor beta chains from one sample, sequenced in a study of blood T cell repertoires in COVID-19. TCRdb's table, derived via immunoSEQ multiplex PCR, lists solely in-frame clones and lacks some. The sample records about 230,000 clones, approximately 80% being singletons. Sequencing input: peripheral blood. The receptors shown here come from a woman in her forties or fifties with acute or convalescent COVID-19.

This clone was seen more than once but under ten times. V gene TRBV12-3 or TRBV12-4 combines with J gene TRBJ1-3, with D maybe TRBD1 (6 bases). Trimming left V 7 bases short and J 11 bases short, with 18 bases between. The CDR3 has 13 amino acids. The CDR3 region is CASTMPNRVPIYF. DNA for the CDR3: TGTGCCAGCACGATGCCCAACAGGGTGCCCATATATTTT.

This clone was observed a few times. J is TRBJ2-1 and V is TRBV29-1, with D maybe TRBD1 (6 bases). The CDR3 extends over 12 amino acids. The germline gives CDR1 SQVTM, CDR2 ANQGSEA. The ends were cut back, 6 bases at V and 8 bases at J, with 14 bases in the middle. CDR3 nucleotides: TGCAGCGTATCACCGAAGGGGGATGAGCAGTTCTTC. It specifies CSVSPKGDEQFF.

The CDR3 bases are TGTGCCAGCAGCTATTACACTATCTCAGGCGGAAACAGGGAAGCTTTCTTT. Its protein is CASSYYTISGGNREAFF. V is TRBV27 and J is TRBJ1-1; maybe TRBD1 (5 bases). The CDR3 is 17 residues long. With 6 bases removed from V and 8 bases from J, the gap between germline ends came to 28 bases. Germline CDR1 reads MNHEY; CDR2 reads SMNVEV (reference sequence).

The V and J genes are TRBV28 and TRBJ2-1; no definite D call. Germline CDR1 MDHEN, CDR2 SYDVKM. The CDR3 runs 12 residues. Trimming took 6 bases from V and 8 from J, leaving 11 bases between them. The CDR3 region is CASSPGGYEQFF. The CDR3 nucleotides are TGTGCCAGCAGCCCAGGTGGGTATGAGCAGTTCTTC.

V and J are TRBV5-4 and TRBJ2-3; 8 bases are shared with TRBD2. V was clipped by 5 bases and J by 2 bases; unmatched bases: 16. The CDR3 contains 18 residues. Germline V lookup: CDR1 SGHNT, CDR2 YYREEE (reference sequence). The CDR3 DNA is TGTGCCAGCAGGCCCGGACTAAGCGGGGGCCTTTCCACAGATACGCAGTATTTT. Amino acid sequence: CASRPGLSGGLSTDTQYF.

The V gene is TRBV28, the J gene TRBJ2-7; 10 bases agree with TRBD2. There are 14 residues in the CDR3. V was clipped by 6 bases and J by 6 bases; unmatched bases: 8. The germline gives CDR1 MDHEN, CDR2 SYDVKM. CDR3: CASRPSGGPTEQYF. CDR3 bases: TGTGCCAGCAGGCCTAGCGGGGGCCCGACCGAGCAGTACTTC.

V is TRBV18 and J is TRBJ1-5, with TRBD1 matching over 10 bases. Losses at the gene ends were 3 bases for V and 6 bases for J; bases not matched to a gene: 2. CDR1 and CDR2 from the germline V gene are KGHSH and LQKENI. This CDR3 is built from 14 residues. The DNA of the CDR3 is TGTGCCAGCTCACCGGACAGGGGGGTTCAGCCCCAGCATTTT. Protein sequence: CASSPDRGVQPQHF.

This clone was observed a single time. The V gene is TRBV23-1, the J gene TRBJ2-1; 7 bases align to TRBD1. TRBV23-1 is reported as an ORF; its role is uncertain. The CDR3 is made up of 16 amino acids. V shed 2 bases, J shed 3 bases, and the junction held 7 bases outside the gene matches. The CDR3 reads CASSQPGGAIYNEQFF. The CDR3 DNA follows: TGCGCCAGCAGTCAACCAGGGGGAGCGATCTACAATGAGCAGTTCTTC.

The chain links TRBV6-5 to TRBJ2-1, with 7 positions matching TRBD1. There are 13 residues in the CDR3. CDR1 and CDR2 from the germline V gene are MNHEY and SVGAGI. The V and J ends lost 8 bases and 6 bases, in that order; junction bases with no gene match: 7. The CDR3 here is CASEGAPGNEQFF. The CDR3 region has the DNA TGTGCCAGCGAGGGGGCGCCGGGCAATGAGCAGTTCTTC.

The CDR3 loop reads CASSVGPSGGADTQYF. CDR3 DNA sequence: TGTGCCAGCAGCGTAGGTCCTAGCGGGGGGGCAGATACGCAGTATTTT. The V call is TRBV9, the J call TRBJ2-3, with 12 bases fitting TRBD2. Germline lookup yields CDR1 SGDLS and CDR2 YYNGEE. The CDR3 is 16 residues long. The ends lost 0 bases at V and 4 bases at J; junction bases unmatched: 3.

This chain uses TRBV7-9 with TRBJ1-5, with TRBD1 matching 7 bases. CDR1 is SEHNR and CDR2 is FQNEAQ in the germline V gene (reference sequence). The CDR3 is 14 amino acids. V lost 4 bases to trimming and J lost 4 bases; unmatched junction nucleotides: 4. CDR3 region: CASSSGTENQPQHF. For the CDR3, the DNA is TGTGCCAGCAGCTCCGGGACAGAGAATCAGCCCCAGCATTTT. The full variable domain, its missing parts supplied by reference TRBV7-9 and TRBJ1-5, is DTGVSQNPRHKITKRGQNVTFRCDPISEHNRLYWYRQTLGQGPEFLTYFQNEAQLEKSRLLSDRFSAERPKGSFSTLEIQRTEQGDSAMYLCASSSGTENQPQHFGDGTRLSIL.

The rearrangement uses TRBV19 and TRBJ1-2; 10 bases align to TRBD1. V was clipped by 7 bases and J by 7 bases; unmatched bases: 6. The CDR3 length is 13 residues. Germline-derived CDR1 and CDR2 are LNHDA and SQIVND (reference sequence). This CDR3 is CASTGQGTGGYTF. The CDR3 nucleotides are TGTGCCAGTACGGGACAGGGGACGGGTGGCTACACCTTC.

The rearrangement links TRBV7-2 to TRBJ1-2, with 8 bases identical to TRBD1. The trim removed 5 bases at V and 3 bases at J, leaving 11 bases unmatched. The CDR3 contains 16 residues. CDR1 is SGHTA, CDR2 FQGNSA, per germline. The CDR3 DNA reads TGTGCCAGCAGCCTACTTTCAGGGGGCGCAGACTATGGCTACACCTTC. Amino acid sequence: CASSLLSGGADYGYTF.

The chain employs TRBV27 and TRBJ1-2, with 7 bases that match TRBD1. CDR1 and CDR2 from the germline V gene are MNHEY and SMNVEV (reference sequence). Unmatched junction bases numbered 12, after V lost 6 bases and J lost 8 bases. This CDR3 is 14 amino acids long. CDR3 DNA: TGTGCCAGCAGATCCGGGACAGCTCCCTTCGGCTACACCTTC. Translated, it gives CASRSGTAPFGYTF.

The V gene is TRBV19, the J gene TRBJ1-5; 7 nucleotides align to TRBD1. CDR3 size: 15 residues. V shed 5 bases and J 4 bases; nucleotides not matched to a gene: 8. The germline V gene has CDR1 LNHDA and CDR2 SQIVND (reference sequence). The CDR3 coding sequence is TGTGCCAGTAGTGAAGAGGACAGGCAAAATCAGCCCCAGCATTTT. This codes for CASSEEDRQNQPQHF. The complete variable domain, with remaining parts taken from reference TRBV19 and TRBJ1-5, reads DGGITQSPKYLFRKEGQNVTLSCEQNLNHDAMYWYRQDPGQGLRLIYYSQIVNDFQKGDIAEGYSVSREKKESFPLTVTSAQKNPTAFYLCASSEEDRQNQPQHFGDGTRLSIL.

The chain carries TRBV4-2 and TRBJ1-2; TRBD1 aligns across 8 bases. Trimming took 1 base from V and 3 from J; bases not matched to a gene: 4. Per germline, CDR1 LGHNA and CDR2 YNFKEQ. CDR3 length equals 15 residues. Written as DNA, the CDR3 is TGTGCCAGCAGCCAAGCACAGGGACAGGACTATGGCTACACCTTC. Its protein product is CASSQAQGQDYGYTF.

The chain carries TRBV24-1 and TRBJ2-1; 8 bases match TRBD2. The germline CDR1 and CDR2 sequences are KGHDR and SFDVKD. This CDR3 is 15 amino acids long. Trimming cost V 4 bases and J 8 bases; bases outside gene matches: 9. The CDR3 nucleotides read TGTGCCACCAGTGACCCGGGACTAGAAGGCGATGAGCAGTTCTTC. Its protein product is CATSDPGLEGDEQFF.

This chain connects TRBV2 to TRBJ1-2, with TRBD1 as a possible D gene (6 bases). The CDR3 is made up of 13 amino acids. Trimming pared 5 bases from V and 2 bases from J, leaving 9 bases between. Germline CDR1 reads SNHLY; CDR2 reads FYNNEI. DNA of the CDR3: TGTGCCAGCAGTCAGACAGGAAACTATGGCTACACCTTC. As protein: CASSQTGNYGYTF. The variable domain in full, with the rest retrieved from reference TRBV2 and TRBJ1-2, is EPEVTQTPSHQVTQMGQEVILRCVPISNHLYFYWYRQILGQKVEFLVSFYNNEISEKSEIFDDQFSVERPDGSNFTLKIRSTKLEDSAMYFCASSQTGNYGYTFGSGTRLTVV.

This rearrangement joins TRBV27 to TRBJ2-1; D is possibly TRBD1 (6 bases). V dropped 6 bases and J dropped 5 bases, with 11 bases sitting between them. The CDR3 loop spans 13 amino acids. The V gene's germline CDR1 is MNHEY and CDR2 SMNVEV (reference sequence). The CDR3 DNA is TGTGCCAGCAGGCAGGCAGGGGACAATGAGCAGTTCTTC. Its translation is CASRQAGDNEQFF.

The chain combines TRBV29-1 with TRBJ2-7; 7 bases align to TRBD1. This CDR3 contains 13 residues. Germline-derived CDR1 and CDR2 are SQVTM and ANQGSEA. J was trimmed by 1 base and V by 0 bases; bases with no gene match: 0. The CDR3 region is CSVEDRGSYEQYF. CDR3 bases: TGCAGCGTTGAAGACAGGGGGTCCTACGAGCAGTACTTC.

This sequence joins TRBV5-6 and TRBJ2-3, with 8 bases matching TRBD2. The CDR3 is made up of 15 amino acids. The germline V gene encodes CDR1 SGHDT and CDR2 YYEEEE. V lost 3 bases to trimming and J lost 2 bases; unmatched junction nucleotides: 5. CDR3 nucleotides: TGTGCCAGCAGCTCCTTGCGGGGGGACACAGATACGCAGTATTTT. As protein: CASSSLRGDTDTQYF.